These 16 T cell receptor beta chains were all obtained from the same sample, sequenced in a study of T-cell memory formation after mild COVID-19. In TCRdb, the 5' RACE reads were re-called with MiXCR into one record per CDR3 protein. The sample has hundreds of thousands of distinct CDR3 sequences; about 17% are singletons. Input material: PBMCs or a T cell subset sorted from them (not recorded which). The origin of the receptors is a man aged 18-30 years who had mild COVID-19 (a few samples of this study predate the infection). Cell type and time point are not known.

This clonotype appeared a few times. The CDR3 coding sequence is TGTGCCAGCAGCTTGTTTGGGCGGACAGACTACGAGCAGTACGTC. Translated: CASSLFGRTDYEQYV. The chain carries TRBV5-6 and TRBJ2-7, with a tentative D call TRBD1 (6 bases). Between the trimmed V and J ends, which lost 1 base and 3 bases, there was a span of 14 bases. The CDR3 is 15 amino acids. Germline lookup yields CDR1 SGHDT and CDR2 YYEEEE.

This clonotype was seen a handful of times. The J gene is TRBJ1-2, the V gene TRBV6-1; no firm D call. V was shortened by 2 bases and J by 4 bases, with 23 bases between the two germline ends. Germline CDR1 is MNHNS and CDR2 is SASEGT. This CDR3 has 18 residues. The CDR3 region is CASSESHALGGPGYGYTF. CDR3 nucleotide sequence: TGTGCCAGCAGTGAATCACATGCTTTGGGCGGCCCCGGCTATGGCTACACCTTC.

This clonotype came up many times. This chain joins TRBV6-2 or TRBV6-3 and TRBJ2-7, with 7 bases fitting TRBD2. Trimming at V came to 6 bases and at J to 0 bases, leaving 8 bases not matched to a gene. CDR1 and CDR2 (germline): MNHEY, SVGEGT. The CDR3 is 15 amino acids. The CDR3 spells CASRLAGATSYEQYV. In DNA, the CDR3 is TGTGCCAGCAGGTTAGCGGGCGCCACCTCCTACGAGCAGTACGTC.

The chain recombines TRBV4-1 with TRBJ2-2; D gene uncertain. Germline assignment: CDR1 MGHRA and CDR2 YSYEKL. The CDR3 loop spans 16 amino acids. Trimming shortened V by 4 bases and J by 6 bases, and 18 bases separated the two germline ends. CDR3 protein: CASSLHLRGESGELFF. The CDR3 DNA follows: TGCGCCAGCAGCCTCCATCTCCGTGGCGAGTCCGGGGAGCTGTTTTTT.

This clonotype has more than one count but fewer than ten. The chain couples TRBV20-1 to TRBJ2-3; D is unresolved. The V gene lost 3 bases and the J gene lost 5 bases, with 9 bases spanning the gap. From germline, CDR1 is DFQATT and CDR2 SNEGSKA (reference sequence). This CDR3 region has 12 residues. The CDR3 nucleotides are TGCAGTGCTAGTGTCGGAGAAGATACGCAGTATTTT. Translating gives CSASVGEDTQYF.

The chain employs TRBV7-9 and TRBJ2-7, with D tentatively TRBD1 (6 bases). V was cut by 0 bases and J by 5 bases, with 14 bases left in between. Germline V gives CDR1 SEHNR, CDR2 FQNEAQ (reference sequence). This CDR3 has 15 residues. CDR3 sequence (DNA): TGTGCCAGCAGCTTAGCGTCAACAGGGATCCACGAGCAGTACTTC. This gives the protein CASSLASTGIHEQYF. Looking up the rest from reference TRBV7-9 and TRBJ2-7 gives the full variable domain: DTGVSQNPRHKITKRGQNVTFRCDPISEHNRLYWYRQTLGQGPEFLTYFQNEAQLEKSRLLSDRFSAERPKGSFSTLEIQRTEQGDSAMYLCASSLASTGIHEQYFGPGTRLTVT.

V usage is TRBV7-2 and J usage is TRBJ2-3; perhaps TRBD1 as D (5 bases). The CDR3 is made up of 14 amino acids. V was pared by 4 bases and J by 1 base, with 9 bases between. Germline CDR1 reads SGHTA; CDR2 reads FQGNSA. CDR3 residues: CASSSLGGTDTQYF. The CDR3 coding sequence is TGTGCCAGCAGCTCGCTAGGGGGCACAGATACGCAGTATTTT.

This chain joins TRBV29-1 and TRBJ2-1; the match to TRBD2 covers 16 bases. The CDR3 loop spans 15 amino acids. Germline CDR1 is SQVTM and CDR2 is ANQGSEA. V shed 6 bases, J shed 10 bases, and the junction held 9 bases outside the gene matches. The CDR3 nucleotides are TGCAGCGTAGACGGGACTAGCGGGGGGGCCTTAGAGCAGTTCTTC. This sequence encodes CSVDGTSGGALEQFF.

In its sample, this clonotype was seen once. The chain is built from TRBV6-6 and TRBJ2-1; D possibly corresponds to TRBD2 (5 bases). V lost 2 bases to trimming and J lost 2 bases, with 13 bases between them. Germline assignment: CDR1 MNHNY and CDR2 SVGAGI (reference sequence). The CDR3 covers 16 residues. CDR3 sequence: CASSYESGFPYNEQFF. CDR3 DNA sequence: TGTGCCAGCAGTTACGAGTCGGGGTTCCCCTACAATGAGCAGTTCTTC.

A few counts support this clonotype. The rearrangement joins TRBV25-1 to TRBJ1-5, with 8 nucleotides matching TRBD1. Germline CDR1 MGHDK, CDR2 SYGVNS. This CDR3 has 15 residues. Trimming removed 4 bases from V and 7 bases from J; junction bases left unmatched: 9. CDR3 nucleotide sequence: TGTGCCAGCAGTGGGACCTCAGGGGGCCACCAGCCCCAGCATTTT. Translation: CASSGTSGGHQPQHF.

In its sample, this clonotype was seen a few times. This chain joins TRBV4-3 and TRBJ2-1; perhaps TRBD1 as D (6 bases). Germline assignment: CDR1 LGHNA and CDR2 YSLEER. With 0 bases removed from V and 6 bases from J, the gap between germline ends came to 9 bases. This CDR3 is 14 amino acids long. The CDR3 is CASSQDTGINEQFF. The CDR3 bases are TGCGCCAGCAGCCAAGATACAGGGATCAATGAGCAGTTCTTC.

The rearrangement joins TRBV4-1 to TRBJ2-3; 8 bases fit TRBD2. Germline CDR1 reads MGHRA; CDR2 reads YSYEKL. The CDR3 sequence is 15 residues long. Germline trimming cut 5 bases from V and 2 bases from J; bases unmatched to any gene: 6. CDR3 DNA sequence: TGCGCCAGCAGCACCCAGCGGGGGCCCACAGATACGCAGTATTTT. Encoded protein: CASSTQRGPTDTQYF.

The chain couples TRBV6-5 to TRBJ1-2, with no clear D. Germline CDR1 reads MNHEY; CDR2 reads SVGAGI. The germline V and J ends were trimmed by 5 bases and 11 bases, with 18 bases remaining between them. The CDR3 covers 13 residues. CDR3 sequence reads: CASSPLRGRRYTF. The CDR3 nucleotides are TGTGCCAGCAGTCCGCTTAGAGGTCGGAGGTACACCTTC.

This chain links TRBV15 with TRBJ1-2, with no clear D. V lost 0 bases and J 8 bases, leaving 16 bases between the germline ends. CDR1 and CDR2 from the germline V gene are LNHNV and YYDKDF (reference sequence). CDR3 length: 15 amino acids. The CDR3 here is CATSRDRGLGGGYTF. The CDR3 DNA sequence: TGTGCCACCAGCAGAGATCGGGGATTGGGCGGGGGCTACACCTTC.

This clonotype was counted a few times. The chain uses TRBV5-1 and TRBJ2-3; a possible D gene is TRBD2 (5 bases). Germline V gene sequence: CDR1 SGHRS, CDR2 YFSETQ. The CDR3 spans 16 residues. The V end was cut by 0 bases, the J end by 2 bases, with 13 bases between. CDR3 protein: CASSLASGRFTDTQYF. CDR3 nucleotide sequence: TGCGCCAGCAGCTTGGCCAGCGGCCGTTTCACAGATACGCAGTATTTT.

The table lists this clonotype with a few counts. This sequence joins TRBV5-1 and TRBJ2-7; D may be TRBD2 (6 bases). This CDR3 is 13 amino acids long. V dropped 4 bases and J dropped 1 base, with 9 bases sitting between them. CDR1 and CDR2 from the germline V gene are SGHRS and YFSETQ. This CDR3 is CASSGTESYEQYF. For the CDR3, the DNA is TGCGCCAGCAGCGGGACTGAATCCTACGAGCAGTACTTC.